This T cell receptor beta chain was found in a study of post-analysis software for immune sequencing data. This clonotype has more than one count but fewer than ten. Its antigen is unknown. Every TCR beta cDNA library bore unique molecular identifiers. TCRdb recomputed calls from the PCR reads with MiXCR, one row per CDR3 protein. The table includes about 810,000 distinct CDR3 sequences, 53% detected once. This CDR3 is 13 amino acids long. The germline V gene has CDR1 SQVTM and CDR2 ANQGSEA. Trimming cost V 7 bases and J 2 bases; bases outside gene matches: 5. Overall study results and limits: There were five TRBV segments more frequent in patients than controls, and TRBV5-6, TRBV5-1 and TRBV20-1 were among them. Controls had significantly higher normalized Chao1 diversity than multiple sclerosis patients.

The chain has TRBV29-1 and TRBJ1-2; TRBD1 agrees at 9 bases. This receptor was taken from a girl aged 5-17 years with multiple sclerosis. The sequenced sample consisted of blood. In nucleotides, the CDR3 is TGCAGCGCTGTGGGACAGGGAAACTATGGCTACACCTTC. Protein sequence: CSAVGQGNYGYTF.